The present T cell receptor (beta chain) was sequenced within a study of T-cell memory formation after mild COVID-19. The germline CDR1 and CDR2 sequences are SGDLS and YYNGEE. The V gene end was trimmed by 5 bases and the J gene end by 3 bases; junction bases not matched to a gene: 5. The CDR3 spans 13 residues. Via MiXCR, TCRdb re-called the 5' RACE reads, giving one row per CDR3 protein. The sample lists 450,000 to 650,000 distinct CDR3 sequences, 20% to 25% seen once, with about 8.4% in the top ten. The origin of this receptor is an adult woman who had mild COVID-19 (a few samples of this study predate the infection). Cell type and time point are not known. Sequencing was done on a sample of PBMCs or a T cell subset sorted from them (not recorded which). The chain is built from TRBV9 and TRBJ2-7; TRBD1 agrees at 7 bases. This CDR3 reads CASSPGQYYEQYF. In DNA form, the CDR3 reads TGTGCCAGCAGTCCGGGACAGTACTACGAGCAGTACTTC.